This TCR beta chain was found in a study of T-cell reconstitution after alpha-beta-depleted transplantation in children. Study-level points and caveats: At the one-year point after transplant, T-cell counts and TCRbeta diversity were found to come mostly from T cells that had been newly produced.

This clonotype showed up many times. Antigen unknown. This CDR3 comprises 15 residues. Losses at the gene ends were 4 bases for V and 1 base for J; bases not matched to a gene: 9. Germline V gives CDR1 DFQATT, CDR2 SNEGSKA (reference sequence). Unique molecular identifiers were incorporated into the prepared TCRbeta library. One entry per CDR3 protein, called by TCRdb with MiXCR from the PCR reads. Here the sample spans fewer than 700,000 distinct CDR3 sequences, about 21% being singletons. The sequence came from a boy younger than two who had a stem cell transplant for acute myeloid leukemia, so the T cells may come from the graft donor. This chain connects TRBV20-1 to TRBJ2-5; 7 bases fit TRBD1. The sequences come from PBMCs, mostly from graft donor cells, collected 360 days after TCRalphabeta/CD19-depleted stem cell transplant. The CDR3 DNA sequence: TGCAGTGCTACTGGAGACAGGGATGGCCAAGAGACCCAGTACTTC. Translating gives CSATGDRDGQETQYF.